A selection of T cell receptor beta chains follows, all from one sample in a study of shared clonotypes between healthy human individuals. TCRdb's table, derived via immunoSEQ multiplex PCR, lists solely in-frame clones and lacks some. The sample shows around 2.5 million clones, over 85% of them seen only once. Input material: naive CD4+ T cells from PBMCs. The receptors come from a man aged 18 to 30 in good health. Some clones in this sample may be carry-over from other donors' samples. Both conserved end residues are part of each CDR3. The D gene is left open where the match is weak. Clone size appears in some rows only: once, few, many, or a class for an expanded clone.

abundance,v_gene,d_gene,j_gene,CDR3aa,CDR3nt
-,TRBV9,TRBD1,TRBJ2-6,CASSVGRGQAISGANVLTF,TGTGCCAGCAGCGTAGGACGGGGACAGGCAATCTCTGGGGCCAACGTCCTGACTTTC
-,TRBV6-1,TRBD2,TRBJ2-1,CASRGRGYYNEQFF,TGTGCCAGCAGAGGGCGGGGGTACTACAATGAGCAGTTCTTC
-,TRBV18,-,TRBJ2-1,CASSPFGSSLGYNEQFF,TGTGCCAGCTCACCGTTCGGGAGTAGTCTGGGTTACAATGAGCAGTTCTTC
-,TRBV14,-,TRBJ2-3,CASSQGFWGTTDTQYF,TGTGCCAGCAGCCAGGGCTTTTGGGGGACGACGGATACGCAGTATTTT
once,TRBV6-5,TRBD1,TRBJ2-7,CASSYQRQGHGEQYF,TGTGCCAGCAGTTACCAGCGACAGGGCCATGGGGAGCAGTACTTC
once,TRBV25-1,-,TRBJ1-3,CASSRWDSGNTIYF,TGTGCCAGCAGTCGGTGGGACTCTGGAAACACCATATATTTT
-,TRBV7-9,TRBD2,TRBJ2-1,CASQLAGGPENEQFF,TGTGCCAGCCAACTGGCGGGAGGGCCTGAAAATGAGCAGTTCTTC
-,TRBV20-1,-,TRBJ2-5,CSARSARTQYF,TGCAGTGCTAGATCGGCGCGGACCCAGTACTTC
-,TRBV2,TRBD2,TRBJ2-5,CASSDPGLAGGKQETQYF,TGTGCCAGCAGTGACCCGGGACTAGCGGGAGGAAAGCAAGAGACCCAGTACTTC
-,TRBV25-1,-,TRBJ1-2,CASSETGFYGYTF,TGTGCCAGCAGTGAAACAGGTTTCTATGGCTACACCTTC
-,TRBV21-1,-,TRBJ1-3,CASNPGQGCGNTIYF,TGTGCCAGCAACCCTGGACAGGGGTGCGGAAACACCATATATTTT
-,TRBV7-9,-,TRBJ2-7,CASSLVRGQSSYEQYF,TGTGCCAGCAGCTTAGTGCGGGGGCAATCCTCCTACGAGCAGTACTTC
-,TRBV5-4,-,TRBJ2-3,CASSLDQGGDTQYF,TGTGCCAGCAGCTTGGACCAGGGTGGAGATACGCAGTATTTT
-,TRBV18,TRBD1,TRBJ1-3,CASSMGQSSGNTIYF,TGTGCCAGCTCAATGGGACAGAGCTCTGGAAACACCATATATTTT
-,TRBV6-5,-,TRBJ1-5,CASSSRGDSNQPQHF,TGTGCCAGCAGTTCGAGGGGGGATAGCAATCAGCCCCAGCATTTT
-,TRBV6-4,TRBD1,TRBJ2-7,CASSDPDRFYEQYF,TGTGCCAGCAGTGACCCGGACAGGTTCTACGAGCAGTACTTC
-,TRBV9,TRBD1,TRBJ2-1,CASSAPDRGLNEQFF,TGTGCCAGCAGCGCCCCGGACAGGGGGCTCAATGAGCAGTTCTTC
few,TRBV6-5,-,TRBJ2-7,CASSSPGSYEQYF,TGTGCCAGCAGCTCACCCGGTTCCTACGAGCAGTACTTC
-,TRBV2,-,TRBJ1-2,CASSDGGVHYGYTF,TGTGCCAGCAGTGACGGCGGGGTCCACTATGGCTACACCTTC
-,TRBV4-1,TRBD1,TRBJ1-6,CASSQEDRGTYNSPLHF,TGCGCCAGCAGCCAAGAAGACAGGGGAACCTATAATTCACCCCTCCACTTT
-,TRBV5-1,-,TRBJ2-2,CASSLMGAKNTGELFF,TGCGCCAGCAGCTTGATGGGGGCCAAGAACACCGGGGAGCTGTTTTTT
-,TRBV2,-,TRBJ1-5,CASSESRGSNQPQHF,TGTGCCAGCAGTGAAAGCAGGGGAAGCAATCAGCCCCAGCATTTT
-,TRBV4-3,-,TRBJ2-3,CASSQERPETQYF,TGCGCCAGCAGCCAAGAGAGGCCGGAGACGCAGTATTTT
few,TRBV10-3,-,TRBJ2-7,CAIRRPGQSYEQYF,TGTGCCATCAGAAGGCCCGGACAGTCCTACGAGCAGTACTTC